This T cell receptor (beta chain) originates from a study of T cells in Graves' hyperthyroidism and ophthalmopathy. On the study more broadly: Upon initial diagnosis and before any treatment, peripheral blood was collected. Study observations and caveats: Blood also carried most thyroid clonotypes expanded above 0.001.

RNA transcripts provided the source from which TCR beta CDR3 regions were amplified. HTBI primers drove first-round RT-PCR of the TCR CDR3. One entry per CDR3 protein results from TCRdb running MiXCR on the multiplex PCR reads. Of about 590,000 distinct CDR3 sequences listed, roughly 14% are singletons. No progression to ophthalmopathy during 18 months of follow-up defined stable disease. Those patients with uncontrolled infection, other autoimmune disease, pregnancy or lactation were excluded. Germline lookup yields CDR1 DFQATT and CDR2 SNEGSKA (reference sequence). This CDR3 comprises 15 residues. Trimming took off 0 bases at V and 0 bases at J, with 6 bases between the two ends. About this clonotype itself: Its matching antigen is unknown.

The sequenced sample consisted of blood. The chain recombines TRBV20-1 with TRBJ2-6, with D unclear. The sequence derives from a woman younger than 45 with Graves' hyperthyroidism. CDR3: CSARDLDSGANVLTF. CDR3 nucleotide sequence: TGCAGTGCTAGAGATCTGGACTCTGGGGCCAACGTCCTGACTTTC.